This paragraph covers one T cell receptor (beta chain) sequence. The target of this receptor is not known. No base quality information exists; no much larger clone differs at one position. The CDR3 covers 14 residues, taking in both the cysteine and the phenylalanine. The only DNA kept is the CDR3, 42 bases in frame from the first base. V lost 5 bases and J lost 0 bases; the stretch between them is 8 bases long. The germline V gene (reference sequence) sets CDR1 to GTSNPN and CDR2 to SVGIG. The data are from a study of blood T cells in healthy people across ages (dated by TCRdb to the mid-2010s). Study-level background: Template switching captured roughly one uniquely barcoded TCR beta cDNA molecule per two T cells in model experiments. Using deep sequencing normalized with unique cDNA molecular identifiers, the study measured how TCR beta repertoire diversity changes with age. Four age groups were formed from the donors: young (average approximately 15 years), middle-aged (approximately 41), aged (62) and long-lived (approximately 80). Two additional independent replicas of 1 million unique cDNA reads from the same blood draw were analyzed for two donors (one aged 18 to 30 and one aged 80 or older). The study at large found these results: Compared with the aged group, the long-lived group had more naive CD4+ T cells, fewer expanded clones and increased TCR diversity, a pattern suggesting age selection. Since profiling was done on bulk unsorted PBMCs, naive and antigen-experienced compartments could not be conclusively compared. Because donor CMV infection status was unknown, age-related changes in expanded clonotypes were potentially confounded. As age increased, observed TCR beta diversity per million T cells dropped in a roughly linear way, and a significant reduction was already evident by age about 40. Estimates of total diversity from one million sequenced T cells were regarded as lower bounds and underestimates. A strong correlation was found between observed TCR beta diversity and the percentage of naive T cells measured by flow cytometry.

The donors were under 40 Caucasian individuals from Russia, aged about 6 to 95 years, who were systemically healthy. Ten milliliters of peripheral blood were collected from each donor into EDTA-treated Vacutainer tubes. Ficoll-Paque density-gradient centrifugation was used to isolate PBMCs, with at least 7 million obtained per sample. Trizol reagent was used to extract total RNA from the PBMCs, yielding at least 6 micrograms per sample. For every donor, an aliquot of PBMCs went through flow cytometry to measure the percentages of naive CD45RAhigh/CD27high T cells. Libraries were prepared through 5' RACE. TCRdb records Illumina HiSeq 2500 as the sequencer. A second roughly 7 to 12 cycle PCR used a sample-barcoded 5' primer and a J-beta primer mix. A unique molecular identifier was introduced onto each TCR beta cDNA molecule by a template-switch 5' adaptor carrying 12 random nucleotides. At least 2.5 million CDR3-containing paired-end reads were obtained from each sample. The Mint cDNA synthesis kit, primed by a TRBC-specific oligonucleotide, was used to synthesize first-strand cDNA from all RNA. All cDNA was treated with uracil-DNA glycosylase and then went through a first 18-cycle PCR with the universal primers M1SS and BC2_uni_R. In the source study's methods: Each sample was normalized by randomly selecting 1 million high-quality reads, each carrying a distinct molecular identifier. Instead of being binned into consensus sequences, reads that shared molecular identifiers were thrown out. MiTCR, with a Q25 quality threshold and the strictest error-elimination algorithm, was used for CDR3 identification, clonotype clustering and error correction. A nonparametric unseen species model with Euler transformation was used to estimate a lower bound on total TCR beta diversity. The public reads were reprocessed in TCRdb via fastp at Q25 and MiXCR, keeping in-frame beta chains. Every CDR3 protein is listed once, alongside the most common genes and DNA of its rows. Here the V and J calls rest on TCRdb's processing, not on the authors' analysis. Counted in this sample were about 840,000 distinct CDR3 sequences; almost 30% of them appeared once. The biggest ten clones account for roughly 10% of the sample.

This sample also appeared in a second study, on T cells of mothers and their children. From that second study: Donors were nine systemically healthy Caucasian individuals: three mothers and their six children. cDNA synthesis consumed the entire amount of extracted RNA, loaded at approximately 1.6 ug RNA in each 15 ul reaction. Sample barcodes and 2-4 random nucleotides were added via the M1S primer in the second PCR. Over 8.5 million TCR beta CDR3 reads were obtained for each mother, and 2.5 million to 3 million reads were obtained for each child. Thymic selection shapes the output of TCR recombination in a similar way in related and unrelated pairs, and inherited differences have a minor effect. Related mother-child pairs always showed normalized repertoire overlap that was slightly higher than in unrelated mother-child pairs, though the difference was never significant. No persistent microchimeric T cell clones were found, with a detection sensitivity of 75 to 100 clones per million clonotypes. To look for features that set related mother-child pairs apart from unrelated individuals, the researchers ran deep NGS to compare the TCR beta repertoires of mothers and children. Mothers averaged roughly 40 +/- 4 years of age and children averaged roughly 10 +/- 4 years. After adapter ligation with NEBNext reagents, the libraries were sequenced on Illumina HiSeq 2000 with 100+100 nt paired-end reads. Mother and child libraries were prepared a month apart and sequenced in separate runs to prevent cross-contamination. Between roughly 500,000 and 2,300,000 distinct TCR beta clonotypes were identified per donor. Naive TCR beta clonotypes were estimated from low-frequency clonotypes matched to each donor's FACS-determined naive share, without sorting.

The clonotype comes from a woman aged 40 to 55 in good health. Specimen: blood. The chain is encoded by TRBV30 joined to TRBJ2-6, with a weak D call of TRBD1 (5 bases match). The DNA sequence is as follows: TGTGCCTGGTCAGGGCACTCTGGGGCCAACGTCCTGACTTTC. It encodes CAWSGHSGANVLTF.